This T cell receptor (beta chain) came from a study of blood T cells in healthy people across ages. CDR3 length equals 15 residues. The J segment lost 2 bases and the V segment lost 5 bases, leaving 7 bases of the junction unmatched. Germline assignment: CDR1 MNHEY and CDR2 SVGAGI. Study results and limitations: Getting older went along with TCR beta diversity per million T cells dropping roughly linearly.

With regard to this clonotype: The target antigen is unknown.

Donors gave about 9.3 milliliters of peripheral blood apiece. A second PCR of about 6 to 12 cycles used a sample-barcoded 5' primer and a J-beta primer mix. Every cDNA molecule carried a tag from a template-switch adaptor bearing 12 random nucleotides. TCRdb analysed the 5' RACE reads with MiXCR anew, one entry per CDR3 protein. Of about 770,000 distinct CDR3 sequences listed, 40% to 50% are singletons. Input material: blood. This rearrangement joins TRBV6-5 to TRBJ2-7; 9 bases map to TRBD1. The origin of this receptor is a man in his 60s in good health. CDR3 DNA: TGTGCCAGCAGTCCAACAGGGGGCCGCACCTACGAGCAGTACTTC. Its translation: CASSPTGGRTYEQYF.